The next 32 T cell receptor beta chains were all read from a single sample in a study of cytomegalovirus exposure and HLA in healthy donors. PCR amplification relied on 60 Vbeta primers (plus 13 Jbeta primers). The data were produced by immunoSEQ multiplex PCR, yet TCRdb's version contains in-frame clones alone and is incomplete. This sample yields about 140,000 clones, of which 65% to 80% are seen a single time; about 3.1% belongs to the top ten. Sequenced material: PBMCs. These receptors were taken from a man between 40 and 49 years old in good health and CMV-seronegative.

V usage is TRBV28 and J usage is TRBJ2-5, with TRBD1 matching 9 bases. Trimming took 5 bases from V and 4 from J; bases not matched to a gene: 5. Germline CDR1 reads MDHEN; CDR2 reads SYDVKM. The CDR3 totals 14 residues. The CDR3 protein is CASSNRGLLETQYF. CDR3 sequence (DNA): TGTGCCAGCAGTAACAGGGGGCTCTTAGAGACCCAGTACTTC. The full variable domain, with the rest looked up from reference TRBV28 and TRBJ2-5, is DVKVTQSSRYLVKRTGEKVFLECVQDMDHENMFWYRQDPGLGLRLIYFSYDVKMKEKGDIPEGYSVSREKKERFSLILESASTNQTSMYLCASSNRGLLETQYFGPGTRLLVL.

The chain employs TRBV5-4 and TRBJ2-7; TRBD2 is a possible D gene (5 bases). Looked up from germline, CDR1 is SGHNT and CDR2 is YYREEE (reference sequence). V shed 1 base and J shed 5 bases, with 10 bases lying between them. The CDR3 has 13 amino acids. The CDR3 here is CASSLPGNHEQYF. In nucleotides, the CDR3 is TGTGCCAGCAGCTTGCCCGGGAACCACGAGCAGTACTTC.

The V call is TRBV29-1, the J call TRBJ2-4; TRBD1 aligns across 8 bases. Germline CDR1 and CDR2: SQVTM and ANQGSEA. This CDR3 region has 13 residues. V gave up 4 bases and J gave up 2 bases; unmatched junction bases: 1. In DNA form, the CDR3 reads TGCAGCGTTGGGACAGGGACCAAAAACATTCAGTACTTC. Translation gives CSVGTGTKNIQYF.

This chain uses TRBV5-1 with TRBJ2-5, with a tentative D call TRBD2 (5 bases). In germline, CDR1 is SGHRS, CDR2 YFSETQ. V was trimmed by 7 bases and J by 3 bases, leaving 13 bases between them. The CDR3 is 13 residues long. In DNA form, the CDR3 reads TGCGCCAGCGCCAGATGGGGAGAAGAGACCCAGTACTTC. It is translated as CASARWGEETQYF.

V and J are TRBV30 and TRBJ2-7; TRBD1 agrees at 11 bases. The CDR3 has 14 amino acids. Germline CDR1 is GTSNPN and CDR2 is SVGIG (reference sequence). V was clipped by 2 bases and J by 7 bases; unmatched bases: 7. The CDR3 region is CAWSFGTGGDEQYF. CDR3 DNA: TGTGCCTGGAGTTTCGGGACAGGGGGGGATGAGCAGTACTTC.

The chain has TRBV7-9 and TRBJ2-7, with TRBD2 matching over 7 bases. The germline V gene encodes CDR1 SEHNR and CDR2 FQNEAQ (reference sequence). This CDR3 has 12 residues. J lost 3 bases, V lost 8 bases, and 4 bases had no gene match. CDR3 nucleotide sequence: TGTGCCAGCGCCTGGGGGGGCTACGAGCAGTACTTC. Encoded protein: CASAWGGYEQYF.

The rearrangement links TRBV5-4 to TRBJ2-7; no clear D. The V end was cut by 3 bases, the J end by 3 bases, with 13 bases between. Germline CDR1 and CDR2: SGHNT and YYREEE (reference sequence). The CDR3 covers 14 residues. The CDR3 bases are TGTGCCAGCAGCTCCCCGGCTAGTAACTACGAGCAGTACTTC. It is translated as CASSSPASNYEQYF.

The chain couples TRBV4-3 to TRBJ1-1, with D tentatively TRBD1 (5 bases). This CDR3 region has 15 residues. The ends were cut back, 4 bases at V and 1 base at J, with 13 bases in the middle. The germline V gene encodes CDR1 LGHNA and CDR2 YSLEER. CDR3 loop: CASSPRRQWNTEAFF. In nucleotides, the CDR3 is TGCGCCAGCAGCCCCAGGCGACAGTGGAACACTGAAGCTTTCTTT.

The rearrangement joins TRBV4-1 to TRBJ2-3; D is undetermined. The V end lost 0 bases, the J end lost 3 bases, and 10 bases lay between the germline ends. Germline V lookup: CDR1 MGHRA, CDR2 YSYEKL. This CDR3 is built from 15 residues. CDR3 DNA: TGCGCCAGCAGCCAAGAACCTAGAATGACAGATACGCAGTATTTT. This gives the protein CASSQEPRMTDTQYF.

This clone was counted a few times. V usage is TRBV5-1 and J usage is TRBJ2-1; 9 nucleotides align to TRBD2. This CDR3 has 15 amino acids. With V trimmed by 4 bases and J by 4 bases, 6 bases remained unmatched. Germline values: CDR1 SGHRS, CDR2 YFSETQ. The CDR3 protein is CASSGSGGTYNEQFF. CDR3 coding DNA: TGCGCCAGCAGCGGAAGCGGGGGGACTTACAATGAGCAGTTCTTC. The whole variable domain, remainder taken from reference TRBV5-1 and TRBJ2-1, is KAGVTQTPRYLIKTRGQQVTLSCSPISGHRSVSWYQQTPGQGLQFLFEYFSETQRNKGNFPGRFSGRQFSNSRSEMNVSTLELGDSALYLCASSGSGGTYNEQFFGPGTRLTVL.

As regards this clone: The same CDR3 can be traced to other DNA sequences in this sample. CDR3 protein: CASGPPGREQYF. CDR3 nucleotides: TGTGCCAGCGGACCCCCCGGGAGAGAGCAGTACTTC. J is TRBJ2-7 and V is TRBV5-4, with a tentative D call TRBD2 (6 bases). There are 12 residues in the CDR3. The V and J ends lost 7 bases and 7 bases respectively, with 15 bases between them. Germline values: CDR1 SGHNT, CDR2 YYREEE (reference sequence). Supplemented by reference TRBV5-4 and TRBJ2-7, the full variable domain reads ETGVTQSPTHLIKTRGQQVTLRCSSQSGHNTVSWYQQALGQGPQFIFQYYREEENGRGNFPPRFSGLQFPNYSSELNVNALELDDSALYLCASGPPGREQYFGPGTRLTVT.

The rearrangement uses TRBV19 and TRBJ1-5; 10 nucleotides agree with TRBD1. The length of the CDR3 is 15 residues. The V segment lost 6 bases and the J segment 4 bases; nucleotides outside the gene matches: 6. Germline loops: CDR1 LNHDA, CDR2 SQIVND (reference sequence). The CDR3 DNA follows: TGTGCCAGTAGACCGGGACAGGGGACAAATCAGCCCCAGCATTTT. Amino acids: CASRPGQGTNQPQHF.

This clone was picked up a small number of times. The CDR3 bases are TGTGCCAGCAGCTTGGCTTCGAACACTGAAGCTTTCTTT. As protein: CASSLASNTEAFF. The chain links TRBV5-5 to TRBJ1-1; D is unclear. Trimming left V 0 bases short and J 1 base short, with 4 bases between. Germline V lookup: CDR1 SGHKS, CDR2 YYEKEE (reference sequence). CDR3 length: 13 amino acids.

This clone is a singleton in its sample. The J gene is TRBJ2-5, the V gene TRBV4-1; 11 bases fit TRBD2. Per the germline V gene, CDR1 is MGHRA and CDR2 is YSYEKL. This CDR3 has 20 residues. The junction had 23 bases not matched to a gene; V was cut back by 4 bases and J by 7 bases. This CDR3 is CASSPGGGDSGRAAPGTQYF. DNA for the CDR3: TGCGCCAGCAGCCCTGGTGGGGGTGATAGCGGGAGGGCCGCCCCAGGGACCCAGTACTTC.

The CDR3 sequence is CASSSQGTNQPQHF. The CDR3 coding sequence is TGTGCCAGCAGCTCGCAGGGGACCAATCAGCCCCAGCATTTT. The V call is TRBV7-9, the J call TRBJ1-5; maybe TRBD1 (6 bases). The CDR3 spans 14 residues. V was pared by 4 bases and J by 3 bases, with 10 bases between. Germline loops: CDR1 SEHNR, CDR2 FQNEAQ (reference sequence).

This chain links TRBV19 with TRBJ1-2; a possible D gene is TRBD1 (5 bases). The V gene lost 3 bases and the J gene lost 5 bases, with 19 bases spanning the gap. There are 16 residues in the CDR3. Germline assignment: CDR1 LNHDA and CDR2 SQIVND (reference sequence). Here the CDR3 reads CASSIWGEPPSYGYTF. The DNA of the CDR3 is TGTGCCAGTAGTATCTGGGGGGAGCCCCCCTCGTATGGCTACACCTTC.

The chain combines TRBV5-4 with TRBJ1-2, with a tentative D call TRBD1 (6 bases). The CDR3 has 14 amino acids. In germline, CDR1 is SGHNT, CDR2 YYREEE (reference sequence). V lost 1 base, J lost 7 bases, and 14 bases lay in between. CDR3 nucleotide sequence: TGTGCCAGCAGCTTGTCAGGGCAGGGGCTTGGCTACACCTTC. Its protein product is CASSLSGQGLGYTF.

The chain employs TRBV30 and TRBJ1-1; D not resolved. The CDR3 extends over 16 amino acids. Germline V gene lookup returns CDR1 GTSNPN and CDR2 SVGIG (reference sequence). Trimming pared 0 bases from V and 1 base from J, leaving 15 bases between. The CDR3, as DNA: TGTGCCTGGAGTGTGGCACCTCTTGGAGGGAACACTGAAGCTTTCTTT. Translated: CAWSVAPLGGNTEAFF.

CDR3 region: CAWSVARVDTDTQYF. The CDR3 DNA reads TGTGCCTGGAGTGTAGCCCGGGTTGATACAGATACGCAGTATTTT. V gene TRBV30 combines with J gene TRBJ2-3; D not certain. The CDR3 runs to 15 residues. V shed 0 bases and J shed 3 bases, with 13 bases lying between them. Germline loops: CDR1 GTSNPN, CDR2 SVGIG (reference sequence).

V and J are TRBV5-1 and TRBJ2-5; 9 positions agree with TRBD1. Germline V lookup: CDR1 SGHRS, CDR2 YFSETQ. Trimming took 7 bases from V and 5 from J; bases not matched to a gene: 9. The CDR3 extends over 14 amino acids. The CDR3 nucleotides are TGCGCCAGCGGCGTACAGGGGGCTGGGGAGACCCAGTACTTC. Its translation is CASGVQGAGETQYF. Full variable domain (missing parts from reference TRBV5-1 and TRBJ2-5): KAGVTQTPRYLIKTRGQQVTLSCSPISGHRSVSWYQQTPGQGLQFLFEYFSETQRNKGNFPGRFSGRQFSNSRSEMNVSTLELGDSALYLCASGVQGAGETQYFGPGTRLLVL.

This clone showed up just a few times. J is TRBJ1-1 and V is TRBV7-9; D is unresolved. The CDR3 length is 11 residues. V lost 5 bases to trimming and J lost 6 bases, with 7 bases between them. Germline CDR1 SEHNR, CDR2 FQNEAQ (reference sequence). The chain's CDR3 is CASSALPEAFF. For the CDR3, the DNA is TGTGCCAGCAGCGCGCTTCCTGAAGCTTTCTTT.

The rearrangement links TRBV27 to TRBJ2-7; possible D gene TRBD1, 5 bases. This CDR3 contains 15 residues. CDR1 and CDR2 from the germline V gene are MNHEY and SMNVEV (reference sequence). The V gene lost 8 bases and the J gene lost 5 bases, with 22 bases spanning the gap. CDR3 DNA sequence: TGTGCCAGCTCCGCAGGGCTAGACAGCGCCCACGAGCAGTACTTC. This gives the protein CASSAGLDSAHEQYF.

The chain is built from TRBV7-8 and TRBJ1-2; D gene uncertain. Germline V gene data show CDR1 as SGHVS and CDR2 as FQNEAQ. V lost 4 bases and J lost 8, with 14 bases in between. The CDR3 is made up of 13 amino acids. The CDR3 DNA reads TGTGCCAGCAGCTCCTTAGCCCTACGGGGCTACACCTTC. Its translation: CASSSLALRGYTF. The variable domain in full, with the rest retrieved from reference TRBV7-8 and TRBJ1-2, is GAGVSQSPRYKVAKRGQDVALRCDPISGHVSLFWYQQALGQGPEFLTYFQNEAQLDKSGLPSDRFFAERPEGSVSTLKIQRTQQEDSAVYLCASSSLALRGYTFGSGTRLTVV.

This sequence joins TRBV27 and TRBJ2-7, with 9 bases matching TRBD1. The germline CDR1 and CDR2 sequences are MNHEY and SMNVEV (reference sequence). V shed 1 base, J shed 0 bases, and the junction held 7 bases outside the gene matches. The CDR3 is 17 amino acids. This CDR3 reads CASSLLVGTGHSYEQYF. The CDR3 DNA is TGTGCCAGCAGTTTATTAGTTGGGACAGGGCACTCCTACGAGCAGTACTTC.

The chain uses TRBV5-1 and TRBJ2-3, with no clear D. The CDR3 totals 15 residues. V was shortened by 5 bases and J by 1 base, with 14 bases between the two germline ends. Germline-derived CDR1 and CDR2 are SGHRS and YFSETQ. The CDR3 DNA reads TGCGCCAGCAGTCCGCCGGGTCTAGGCACAGATACGCAGTATTTT. This encodes CASSPPGLGTDTQYF.

The chain recombines TRBV6-1 with TRBJ2-5; possibly TRBD1 for D (6 bases). The germline gives CDR1 MNHNS, CDR2 SASEGT. V was clipped by 6 bases and J by 0 bases, with 11 bases between them. The CDR3 contains 14 residues. In DNA, the CDR3 is TGTGCCAGCAGCGCTAGGACAGACCAAGAGACCCAGTACTTC. Encoded protein: CASSARTDQETQYF.

CDR3 sequence: CASSYSGTRTDTQYF. CDR3 coding DNA: TGTGCCAGCAGTTACTCCGGGACACGCACAGATACGCAGTATTTT. The chain recombines TRBV6-5 with TRBJ2-3; D is perhaps TRBD1 (6 bases). CDR3 length equals 15 residues. Trimming took 0 bases from V and 1 from J, leaving 8 bases between them. Germline-derived CDR1 and CDR2 are MNHEY and SVGAGI.

The rearrangement joins TRBV29-1 to TRBJ1-6; 7 bases fit TRBD1. The CDR3 is 16 residues long. The trim removed 3 bases at V and 1 base at J, leaving 6 bases unmatched. Looked up from germline, CDR1 is SQVTM and CDR2 is ANQGSEA. In nucleotides, the CDR3 is TGCAGCGTTGAGATGAACAGGGGTTCCTATAATTCACCCCTCCACTTT. Protein product: CSVEMNRGSYNSPLHF.

The rearrangement joins TRBV6-6 to TRBJ2-1, with 8 bases identical to TRBD1. J was trimmed by 6 bases and V by 2 bases; bases with no gene match: 9. Germline values: CDR1 MNHNY, CDR2 SVGAGI (reference sequence). The CDR3 loop spans 16 amino acids. For the CDR3, the DNA is TGTGCCAGCAGTTACCCTGGTGGGACAGGATCCAATGAGCAGTTCTTC. This codes for CASSYPGGTGSNEQFF.

The V and J genes are TRBV13 and TRBJ2-1; 16 bases align to TRBD2. The CDR3 sequence is 19 residues long. Trimming took 5 bases from V and 5 from J; bases not matched to a gene: 12. Germline V gives CDR1 PRHDT, CDR2 FYEKMQ (reference sequence). This chain's CDR3 is CASSQKGLAGGLGDNEQFF. CDR3 in DNA: TGTGCCAGCAGCCAAAAGGGACTAGCGGGAGGGCTCGGCGACAATGAGCAGTTCTTC.

This clone was counted once. The rearrangement uses TRBV7-3 and TRBJ2-5; 12 nucleotides line up with TRBD2. V was pared by 3 bases and J by 1 base, with 3 bases of the junction left unmatched. Germline loops: CDR1 SGHTA, CDR2 FQGTGA. CDR3 length: 16 residues. CDR3 nucleotides: TGTGCCAGCAGCTTGGGGACTAGCGGGCCCCAAGAGACCCAGTACTTC. Amino acids: CASSLGTSGPQETQYF.

V usage is TRBV5-4 and J usage is TRBJ2-7, with 8 bases that match TRBD2. The germline gives CDR1 SGHNT, CDR2 YYREEE (reference sequence). The CDR3 runs 13 residues. Germline trimming cut 4 bases from V and 6 bases from J; bases unmatched to any gene: 6. CDR3 in amino acids: CASSPRTSREQYF. The DNA for the CDR3 is TGTGCCAGCAGCCCCCGGACTAGCCGCGAGCAGTACTTC.